In its sample, the clone carrying this TCR beta chain was seen many times. Its antigen is not known. Each CDR3 protein is one row after TCRdb ran MiXCR on the reads. The sample consists of about 920,000 distinct CDR3 sequences, roughly 30% of them appearing once. The data were taken from a study of T cell repertoires in cytomegalovirus infection. Looking at the study overall: Recently identified HLA-C-restricted CMV epitopes were used, and well-studied HLA-B-restricted CMV epitopes were used as well. It was the public TCR beta signatures that indicated both CMV infection and matching HLA type. Study-wide results and caveats: People with CMV and the relevant HLA were identified by cumulative public TCR beta family frequency. Dominant in the ex vivo response were TCR beta clonotypes restricted by HLA-C and specific for CMV.

The sequenced sample was cultured CD8+ T cells from PBMCs, obtained from culture after CMV antigen stimulation. This sequence was found in a human donor in good health (CMV status not recorded). Some clones in this sample may be carry-over from other donors' samples.

The CDR3 reads CASSLNGWGNQPQHF. The DNA for the CDR3 is TGTGCCAGCAGCTTAAATGGGTGGGGAAACCAGCCCCAGCATTTT. The chain is built from TRBV7-2 and TRBJ1-5; D gene uncertain. V gave up 2 bases and J gave up 7 bases, with 15 bases separating them. The CDR3 has 15 residues. Germline CDR1 and CDR2: SGHTA and FQGNSA.